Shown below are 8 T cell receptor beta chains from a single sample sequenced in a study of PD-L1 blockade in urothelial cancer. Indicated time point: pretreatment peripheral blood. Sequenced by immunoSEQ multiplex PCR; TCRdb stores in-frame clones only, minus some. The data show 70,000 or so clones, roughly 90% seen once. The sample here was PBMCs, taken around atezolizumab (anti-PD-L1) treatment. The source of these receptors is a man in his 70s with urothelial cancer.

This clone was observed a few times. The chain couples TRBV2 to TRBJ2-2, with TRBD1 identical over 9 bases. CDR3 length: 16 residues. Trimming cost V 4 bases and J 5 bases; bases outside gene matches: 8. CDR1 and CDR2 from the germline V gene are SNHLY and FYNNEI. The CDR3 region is CASSVWDRDDTGELFF. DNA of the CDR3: TGTGCCAGCAGTGTCTGGGACAGGGATGATACCGGGGAGCTGTTTTTT.

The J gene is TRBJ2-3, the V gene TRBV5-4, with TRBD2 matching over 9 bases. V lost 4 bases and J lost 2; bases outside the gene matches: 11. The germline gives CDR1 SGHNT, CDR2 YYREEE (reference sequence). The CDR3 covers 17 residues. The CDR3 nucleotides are TGTGCCAGCAGCCCTCCCAAGCGGGAGGCCATCACAGATACGCAGTATTTT. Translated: CASSPPKREAITDTQYF.

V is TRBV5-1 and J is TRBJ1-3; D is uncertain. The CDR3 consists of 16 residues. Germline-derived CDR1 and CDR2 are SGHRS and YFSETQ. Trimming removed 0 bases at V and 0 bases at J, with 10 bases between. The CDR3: CASSLDQTSSGNTIYF. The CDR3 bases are TGCGCCAGCAGCTTGGACCAGACAAGCTCTGGAAACACCATATATTTT.

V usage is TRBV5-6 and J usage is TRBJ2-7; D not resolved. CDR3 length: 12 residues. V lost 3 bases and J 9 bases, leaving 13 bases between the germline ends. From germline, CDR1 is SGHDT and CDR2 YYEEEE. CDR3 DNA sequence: TGTGCCAGCAGCTCCCAGGCTCCCGGGCAGTACTTC. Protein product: CASSSQAPGQYF.

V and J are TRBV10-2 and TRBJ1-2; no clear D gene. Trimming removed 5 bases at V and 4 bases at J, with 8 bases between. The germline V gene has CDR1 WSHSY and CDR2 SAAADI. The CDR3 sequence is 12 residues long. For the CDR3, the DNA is TGCGCCAGCAGTTTCGACACCTATGGCTACACCTTC. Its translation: CASSFDTYGYTF.

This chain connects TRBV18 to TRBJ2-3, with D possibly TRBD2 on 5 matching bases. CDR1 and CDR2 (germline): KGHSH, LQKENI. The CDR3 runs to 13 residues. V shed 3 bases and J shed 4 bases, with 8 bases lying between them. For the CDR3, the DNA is TGTGCCAGCTCACCCTCCGGGGCAGATACGCAGTATTTT. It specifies CASSPSGADTQYF.

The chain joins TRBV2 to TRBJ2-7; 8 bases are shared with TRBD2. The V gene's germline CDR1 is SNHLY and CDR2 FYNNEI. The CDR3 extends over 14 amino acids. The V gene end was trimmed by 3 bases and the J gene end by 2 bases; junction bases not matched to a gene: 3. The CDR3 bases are TGTGCCAGCAGTGATCCAGCGGGGGCCTACGAGCAGTACTTC. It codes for CASSDPAGAYEQYF.

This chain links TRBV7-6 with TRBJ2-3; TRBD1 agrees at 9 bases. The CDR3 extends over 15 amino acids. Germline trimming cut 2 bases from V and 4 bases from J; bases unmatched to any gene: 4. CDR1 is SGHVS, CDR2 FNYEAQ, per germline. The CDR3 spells CASSLSGQGADTQYF. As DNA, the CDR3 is TGTGCCAGCAGCTTATCGGGACAGGGCGCAGATACGCAGTATTTT.